A single sample gave rise to the 20 T cell receptor beta chains below, sequenced in a study of shared clonotypes between healthy human individuals. Assay used: immunoSEQ multiplex PCR; TCRdb lists only in-frame clones, some missing. Of roughly 2,500,000 clones in the sample, 93% are singletons; the top ten hold more than 0.35%. What was sequenced was naive CD4+ T cells from PBMCs. Subset specified: CD45RA+ positively selected. These receptor sequences come from a man between 18 and 29 years old in good health. Some clones in this sample may be carry-over from other donors' samples.

This sequence joins TRBV5-1 and TRBJ2-3, with a weak D call TRBD1 (6 bases). The germline gives CDR1 SGHRS, CDR2 YFSETQ. The ends were cut back, 4 bases at V and 4 bases at J, with 16 bases in the middle. The CDR3 spans 15 residues. The CDR3 bases are TGCGCCAGCAGCATACAGGGATGGGGCGCAGATACGCAGTATTTT. This codes for CASSIQGWGADTQYF.

V is TRBV4-3 and J is TRBJ2-1; D possibly corresponds to TRBD2 (6 bases). V lost 4 bases to trimming and J lost 6 bases, with 19 bases between them. Germline CDR1 reads LGHNA; CDR2 reads YSLEER. The CDR3 is 16 residues long. CDR3: CASSRDGAGWGNEQFF. For the CDR3, the DNA is TGCGCCAGCAGCCGAGATGGGGCGGGGTGGGGCAATGAGCAGTTCTTC.

This chain joins TRBV5-4 and TRBJ2-7; D is undetermined. The CDR3 spans 13 residues. Germline V gene data show CDR1 as SGHNT and CDR2 as YYREEE (reference sequence). Trimming pared 4 bases from V and 2 bases from J, leaving 10 bases between. In DNA form, the CDR3 reads TGTGCCAGCAGCCCGTCTAACCCCTACGAGCAGTACTTC. This sequence encodes CASSPSNPYEQYF. Together with reference TRBV5-4 and TRBJ2-7, the CDR3 gives the full variable domain: ETGVTQSPTHLIKTRGQQVTLRCSSQSGHNTVSWYQQALGQGPQFIFQYYREEENGRGNFPPRFSGLQFPNYSSELNVNALELDDSALYLCASSPSNPYEQYFGPGTRLTVT.

To note about this clone: In the same sample, other DNA sequences code for this CDR3. The CDR3: CASSTRNEQYF. The CDR3 nucleotides read TGTGCCAGTTCCACACGGAACGAGCAGTACTTC. The chain combines TRBV19 with TRBJ2-7; D is unclear. The CDR3 has 11 residues. Germline V gene data show CDR1 as LNHDA and CDR2 as SQIVND (reference sequence). V was cut by 8 bases and J by 5 bases, with 10 bases left in between.

The genes are TRBV7-9 and TRBJ2-3; the match to TRBD2 covers 9 bases. Trimming at V came to 2 bases and at J to 9 bases, leaving 9 bases not matched to a gene. Germline lookup yields CDR1 SEHNR and CDR2 FQNEAQ (reference sequence). The CDR3 contains 15 residues. CDR3: CASSLTLAGWGTQYF. The CDR3 nucleotides read TGTGCCAGCAGCTTAACCCTAGCGGGGTGGGGCACGCAGTATTTT.

This sequence joins TRBV18 and TRBJ1-4; 10 bases line up with TRBD1. The germline gives CDR1 KGHSH, CDR2 LQKENI. V lost 3 bases to trimming and J lost 3 bases; unmatched junction nucleotides: 4. There are 16 residues in the CDR3. CDR3 protein: CASSPKGQGPNEKLFF. The CDR3 coding sequence is TGTGCCAGCTCACCTAAGGGACAGGGGCCTAATGAAAAACTGTTTTTT.

This chain links TRBV2 with TRBJ1-1; D is ambiguous. Trimming took 8 bases from V and 1 from J, leaving 11 bases between them. The CDR3 has 13 amino acids. Germline values: CDR1 SNHLY, CDR2 FYNNEI. Written as DNA, the CDR3 is TGTGCCAGCCGACTGAGGCAGAACACTGAAGCTTTCTTT. This sequence encodes CASRLRQNTEAFF.

The chain has TRBV6-5 and TRBJ2-2; D ambiguous. Trimming stripped 2 bases from V and 1 base from J, with 2 bases between. This CDR3 spans 13 amino acids. Per germline, CDR1 MNHEY and CDR2 SVGAGI. The CDR3 DNA sequence: TGTGCCAGCAGTTACCTGAACACCGGGGAGCTGTTTTTT. Translated: CASSYLNTGELFF.

The V and J genes are TRBV5-4 and TRBJ2-7, with TRBD2 identical over 7 bases. This CDR3 region has 13 residues. The V gene end was trimmed by 1 base and the J gene end by 5 bases; junction bases not matched to a gene: 3. Per germline, CDR1 SGHNT and CDR2 YYREEE (reference sequence). The CDR3 nucleotides are TGTGCCAGCAGCTTGTGGGGGGGTGACGAGCAGTACTTC. Protein product: CASSLWGGDEQYF.

Written as DNA, the CDR3 is TGTGCCAGCAGCTTAGTATTGGCCGGGGAGCTGTTTTTT. Encoded protein: CASSLVLAGELFF. The chain carries TRBV7-2 and TRBJ2-2; no firm D call. Germline V gene data show CDR1 as SGHTA and CDR2 as FQGNSA. V lost 1 base to trimming and J lost 6 bases, with 6 bases between them. This CDR3 has 13 amino acids.

The chain is built from TRBV18 and TRBJ2-2; a weak D match, TRBD1 (5 bases). Germline CDR1 KGHSH, CDR2 LQKENI. With 3 bases removed from V and 6 bases from J, the gap between germline ends came to 11 bases. There are 14 residues in the CDR3. The CDR3 here is CASSPRAIAGELFF. The DNA for the CDR3 is TGTGCCAGCTCACCCAGGGCGATCGCCGGGGAGCTGTTTTTT. Filled out from reference TRBV18 and TRBJ2-2, the complete variable domain reads NAGVMQNPRHLVRRRGQEARLRCSPMKGHSHVYWYRQLPEEGLKFMVYLQKENIIDESGMPKERFSAEFPKEGPSILRIQQVVRGDSAAYFCASSPRAIAGELFFGEGSRLTVL.

The rearrangement joins TRBV14 to TRBJ2-3, with no clear D. The V gene lost 3 bases and the J gene lost 0 bases, with 16 bases spanning the gap. The CDR3 runs 17 residues. Germline V lookup: CDR1 SGHDN, CDR2 FVKESK. This CDR3 reads CASSHGENVGSTDTQYF. The CDR3, as DNA: TGTGCCAGCAGCCACGGTGAAAACGTCGGTAGCACAGATACGCAGTATTTT.

The chain carries TRBV2 and TRBJ2-3; TRBD2 is a possible D gene (5 bases). Per germline, CDR1 SNHLY and CDR2 FYNNEI. This CDR3 is built from 15 residues. Between the trimmed V and J ends, which lost 2 bases and 8 bases, there was a span of 17 bases. Written as DNA, the CDR3 is TGTGCCAGCAGTGAACGGGGTAGTGAAACGGGTACGCAGTATTTT. As protein: CASSERGSETGTQYF.

V usage is TRBV5-1 and J usage is TRBJ1-5; TRBD1 is a possible D gene (5 bases). The CDR3 consists of 14 residues. The germline gives CDR1 SGHRS, CDR2 YFSETQ. Trimming removed 0 bases from V and 4 bases from J, with 8 bases in between. CDR3 nucleotide sequence: TGCGCCAGCAGCTTGGGCAGGGAGAATCAGCCCCAGCATTTT. Amino acid sequence: CASSLGRENQPQHF.

As concerns this clone: One end of the junction is discordant with germline, which a read error may explain. J is TRBJ2-3 and V is TRBV28, with a possible D match to TRBD2 (6 bases). This CDR3 contains 16 residues. CDR1 MDHEN and CDR2 SYDVKM come from the germline V gene. The CDR3 region is CASSLRAGTRTATQYF. The CDR3 nucleotides are TGTGCCAGCAGTTTACGGGCGGGAACCCGCACAGCTACGCAGTATTTT. Drawing the rest from reference TRBV28 and TRBJ2-3, the complete variable domain is DVKVTQSSRYLVKRTGEKVFLECVQDMDHENMFWYRQDPGLGLRLIYFSYDVKMKEKGDIPEGYSVSREKKERFSLILESASTNQTSMYLCASSLRAGTRTATQYFGPGTRLTVL.

The V and J genes are TRBV5-5 and TRBJ1-2; D might be TRBD1 (6 bases). The CDR3 contains 13 residues. V gave up 4 bases and J gave up 4 bases, with 11 bases separating them. In germline, CDR1 is SGHKS, CDR2 YYEKEE (reference sequence). This CDR3 reads CASSPDSSYGYTF. CDR3 bases: TGTGCCAGCAGCCCGGACAGTTCCTATGGCTACACCTTC.

The chain recombines TRBV7-9 with TRBJ2-3; no firm D call. The CDR3 is made up of 13 amino acids. Germline V gene lookup returns CDR1 SEHNR and CDR2 FQNEAQ (reference sequence). Deletions cut 3 bases from V and 0 bases from J, with 4 bases between. CDR3 sequence: CASSFISTDTQYF. The CDR3 DNA reads TGTGCCAGCAGCTTTATTAGCACAGATACGCAGTATTTT.

The chain links TRBV7-8 to TRBJ2-7; D assignment may be TRBD1 or TRBD2 (6 bases each). CDR1 and CDR2 (germline): SGHVS, FQNEAQ. The CDR3 runs to 15 residues. Trimming stripped 3 bases from V and 2 bases from J, with 14 bases between. Here the CDR3 DNA reads TGTGCCAGCAGCTTCCAGGAGGGGGGAGCCTACGAGCAGTACTTC. Its translation: CASSFQEGGAYEQYF.

The rearrangement joins TRBV27 to TRBJ2-1; D is perhaps TRBD2 (6 bases). This CDR3 is built from 14 residues. Trimming left V 6 bases short and J 1 base short, with 10 bases between. Per the germline V gene, CDR1 is MNHEY and CDR2 is SMNVEV (reference sequence). The chain's CDR3 is CASRRAGSYNEQFF. Here the CDR3 DNA reads TGTGCCAGCAGACGGGCGGGGTCCTACAATGAGCAGTTCTTC.

The chain is built from TRBV6-5 and TRBJ2-1; 8 bases align to TRBD2. The V gene's germline CDR1 is MNHEY and CDR2 SVGAGI. V shed 4 bases and J 6 bases; nucleotides not matched to a gene: 8. The CDR3 loop spans 15 amino acids. As DNA, the CDR3 is TGTGCCAGCAGTTCCCCGGGGGGGGCGCGCAATGAGCAGTTCTTC. Protein product: CASSSPGGARNEQFF.